The entry below describes one T cell receptor beta chain. The antigen is unknown. Mismatch repair deficiency was confirmed in all patients, by PCR or immunohistochemistry. Profiled with immunoSEQ multiplex PCR; TCRdb holds only in-frame clones, not every one. The sample carries about 25,000 clones, about 88% recorded once. The data were obtained in a study of PD-1 blockade in mismatch repair-deficient tumors. Study overall: Patients had more than ten mismatch repair-deficient cancer types, all previously treated and progressing. Notes on the study in general: After pembrolizumab, tumor-resident clones rose rapidly, then generally contracted before radiologic responses.

The CDR3 has 16 residues. Germline trimming cut 5 bases from V and 0 bases from J; bases unmatched to any gene: 6. From germline, CDR1 is SGHTA and CDR2 FQGTGA. The TCR was taken from an adult with mismatch repair-deficient cancer. Source: PBMCs, taken before pembrolizumab treatment. The chain couples TRBV7-3 to TRBJ2-1, with TRBD1 matching 8 bases. The CDR3 DNA follows: TGTGCCAGCAGCACCCAGGGGACAGGCTCCTACAATGAGCAGTTCTTC. This sequence encodes CASSTQGTGSYNEQFF.